This T cell receptor (beta chain) emerged from a study of regulatory T cells in long-lasting Graves disease. HTBI primers from iRepertoire and Arm-PCR of CDR3 regions yielded the TCR beta libraries. TCRdb used MiXCR to reprocess the multiplex PCR reads, holding one entry per CDR3 protein. This sample has about 530,000 distinct CDR3 sequences, with about 16% found just once. Time point in this sample: newly diagnosed GD, antithyroid drugs for less than 3 months. From PBMCs, RNA was extracted and then used to make the TCR library. Patients of an endocrinology department in Xi'an, China, were included. EDTA tubes received nine milliliters of collected peripheral blood. The CDR3 consists of 15 residues. CDR1 and CDR2 from the germline V gene are SGHRS and YFSETQ. This clonotype was counted between two and nine times. Its antigen is as yet unknown. A junction end diverges from the germline sequence, so it may reflect a read error.

Study conclusions and caveats: TRBV28, TRBJ1-2 and TRBJ2-5 were favored in persistent disease.

A further study also used this sample, focusing on T cells in Graves' hyperthyroidism and ophthalmopathy. That source adds: Researchers ran a first-round RT-PCR on the TCR CDR3 using the HTBI primer set.

The input for sequencing was peripheral blood mononuclear cells (PBMCs), taken at new diagnosis, from a patient treated with antithyroid drugs. The chain carries TRBV5-1 and TRBJ1-6; 8 bases agree with TRBD1. The receptor's source is a middle-aged woman with Graves disease. The CDR3 is CASSADRGTNSPLHF. CDR3 sequence (DNA): TGCGCCAGCAGCGCAGACAGGGGAACTAATTCACCCCTTCACTTT.